These T cell receptor beta chains were read from a single sample in a study of T cell responses to AZD1222 COVID-19 vaccine. Data came from immunoSEQ multiplex PCR; TCRdb stores just in-frame clones and leaves some out. The sample contains 150,000 or so clones, 94% of which appear only once. The sequences come from peripheral blood, collected on day 0 of AZD1222 vaccination. The origin of the receptors is an adult in good health. The CDR3 runs from the conserved cysteine through the conserved F or W.

J | V | CDR3
TRBJ2-2 | TRBV6-1 | CASSVQGRGRTGELFF
TRBJ1-5 | TRBV3-1/TRBV3-2 | CASSPPGDQPQHF
TRBJ1-1 | TRBV10-1 | CASSDEGDVAEAFF
TRBJ1-5 | TRBV5-8 | CATNLGEAQHF
TRBJ1-5 | TRBV19 | CASRGAARVGAQHF
TRBJ2-7 | TRBV28 | CASSGGGVEQYF
TRBJ1-6 | TRBV5-1 | CASSLVGPWPLHF
TRBJ1-1 | TRBV28 | CASRPHTEAFF
TRBJ1-2 | TRBV29-1 | CSVWTAQGYTF
TRBJ1-4 | TRBV7-2 | CASSYVTTGGGGKLFF
TRBJ2-3 | TRBV10-1 | CASSENGRTDTQYF
TRBJ1-1 | TRBV28 | CASSLFERQGGAEAFF
TRBJ1-5 | TRBV10-3 | CAISELSGNQPQHF
TRBJ2-5 | TRBV4-1 | CASSQDASETQYF
TRBJ2-7 | TRBV3-1/TRBV3-2 | CASSRSVEQYF
TRBJ1-5 | TRBV27 | CASSLRQAGRHQPQHF
TRBJ1-2 | TRBV27 | CASSLAGRGYTF
TRBJ1-3 | TRBV25-1 | CASSGSSGNTIYF
TRBJ1-1 | TRBV3-1/TRBV3-2 | CASSERGTNTEAFF
TRBJ2-1 | TRBV11-2 | CASSLHEPSSEQFF
TRBJ1-1 | TRBV7-2 | CASSWGGMNTEAFF
TRBJ2-7 | TRBV18 | CASSPTSTSGFYEQYF
TRBJ1-3 | TRBV6-5 | CASSYSGIGNTIYF
TRBJ1-2 | TRBV7-9 | CASSLLRTANGYTF
TRBJ2-3 | TRBV10-3 | CAISDSTDTQYF
TRBJ1-1 | TRBV28 | CASSWTRSSTEAFF